Following are 27 T cell receptor beta chains from one sample sequenced in a study of early T cells in non-severe SARS-CoV-2 infection. TCRdb analysed the 5' RACE reads with MiXCR anew, one entry per CDR3 protein. The sample carries about 59,000 distinct CDR3 sequences, less than 14% recorded once. The specimen sequenced was whole blood. These receptor sequences come from an adult who was a healthcare worker with PCR-confirmed SARS-CoV-2 infection or an uninfected control (not recorded which).

There are many counts of this clonotype. The chain recombines TRBV7-9 with TRBJ1-2; D might be TRBD1 (5 bases). The CDR3 has 16 residues. V gave up 3 bases and J gave up 7 bases, with 21 bases separating them. Germline-derived CDR1 and CDR2 are SEHNR and FQNEAQ (reference sequence). CDR3 in DNA: TGTGCCAGCAGCTTGGATGGGGCAGGCTCCTGGGCTGGCTACACCTTC. As protein: CASSLDGAGSWAGYTF.

This clonotype was picked up a small number of times. The chain recombines TRBV3-1 with TRBJ1-2; the D is unclear. V was clipped by 1 base and J by 1 base, with 7 bases between them. Germline V gives CDR1 LGHDT, CDR2 YNNKEL (reference sequence). The CDR3 is made up of 14 amino acids. CDR3 protein: CASSQVGNNYGYTF. For the CDR3, the DNA is TGTGCCAGCAGCCAAGTCGGTAATAACTATGGCTACACCTTC.

The gene calls are TRBV20-1 and TRBJ1-2; D unresolved. The CDR3 totals 13 residues. The germline V gene has CDR1 DFQATT and CDR2 SNEGSKA (reference sequence). V dropped 5 bases and J dropped 4 bases, with 14 bases sitting between them. The CDR3: CSASPEGFYGYTF. CDR3 nucleotides: TGCAGTGCTTCCCCGGAAGGCTTCTATGGCTACACCTTC.

The rearrangement uses TRBV7-6 and TRBJ2-3; 7 positions match TRBD2. This CDR3 comprises 16 residues. J lost 0 bases, V lost 0 bases, and 3 bases had no gene match. The germline V gene has CDR1 SGHVS and CDR2 FNYEAQ. Here the CDR3 DNA reads TGTGCCAGCAGCTTAGCTAGCGGGCGTAGCACAGATACGCAGTATTTT. Translated, it gives CASSLASGRSTDTQYF.

This clonotype has ten or more counts. J is TRBJ2-4 and V is TRBV6-5; D gene uncertain. CDR3 length equals 13 residues. Germline lookup yields CDR1 MNHEY and CDR2 SVGAGI. V lost 8 bases, J lost 2 bases, and 10 bases lay in between. In nucleotides, the CDR3 is TGTGCCAGCGGAACAGCCCCCAAAAACATTCAGTACTTC. It specifies CASGTAPKNIQYF.

This clonotype was picked up many times. The chain employs TRBV12-5 and TRBJ2-4, with 8 bases aligning to TRBD2. Germline loops: CDR1 LGHNT, CDR2 FRNRAP. The CDR3 is made up of 15 amino acids. J lost 9 bases, V lost 0 bases, and 7 bases had no gene match. The CDR3 sequence: CASGLVLAEGGIQYF. Here the CDR3 DNA reads TGTGCTAGTGGTTTGGTACTAGCGGAGGGGGGCATTCAGTACTTC.

This chain uses TRBV19 with TRBJ2-7; 10 nucleotides agree with TRBD1. V gave up 10 bases and J gave up 0 bases; unmatched junction bases: 12. Looked up from germline, CDR1 is LNHDA and CDR2 is SQIVND (reference sequence). The CDR3 covers 16 residues. CDR3 residues: CATRDRGPSGSYEQYF. In DNA form, the CDR3 reads TGTGCCACCCGGGACAGGGGTCCCTCCGGCTCCTACGAGCAGTACTTC. Drawing the rest from reference TRBV19 and TRBJ2-7, the complete variable domain is DGGITQSPKYLFRKEGQNVTLSCEQNLNHDAMYWYRQDPGQGLRLIYYSQIVNDFQKGDIAEGYSVSREKKESFPLTVTSAQKNPTAFYLCATRDRGPSGSYEQYFGPGTRLTVT.

Of note for this clonotype: This may be a read error, as it is one base from a much larger clone. V and J are TRBV20-1 and TRBJ2-4; 8 bases agree with TRBD2. The CDR3 totals 13 residues. The V and J ends lost 6 bases and 5 bases, in that order; junction bases with no gene match: 6. CDR1 and CDR2 (germline): DFQATT, SNEGSKA (reference sequence). In DNA, the CDR3 is TGCAGTGCGCCGCGGGGGGAGGAAAACATTCAGTACTTC. It is translated as CSAPRGEENIQYF.

The CDR3 DNA reads as TGTGCCAGCAGCCTAGGGATTGCGCAGTACTTC. It codes for CASSLGIAQYF. The chain has TRBV7-9 and TRBJ2-7; D unclear. The CDR3 covers 11 residues. V was trimmed by 5 bases and J by 9 bases, leaving 11 bases between them. The germline V gene has CDR1 SEHNR and CDR2 FQNEAQ (reference sequence). The full variable domain, completed using reference TRBV7-9 and TRBJ2-7, is DTGVSQNPRHKITKRGQNVTFRCDPISEHNRLYWYRQTLGQGPEFLTYFQNEAQLEKSRLLSDRFSAERPKGSFSTLEIQRTEQGDSAMYLCASSLGIAQYFGPGTRLTVT.

This clonotype was recorded a few times. The chain is built from TRBV11-2 and TRBJ1-2; tentatively, D is TRBD1 (6 bases). The CDR3 is 13 amino acids. Germline CDR1 is SGHAT and CDR2 is FQNNGV. V shed 6 bases and J shed 3 bases, with 11 bases lying between them. CDR3 sequence: CASRTPGDYGYTF. The DNA for the CDR3 is TGTGCCAGCAGAACGCCAGGGGACTATGGCTACACCTTC.

This clonotype was detected a few times. The junction and the germline gene differ at one end; a read error may be behind it. The rearrangement links TRBV11-2 to TRBJ2-1; D might be TRBD2 (7 bases). The V gene's germline CDR1 is SGHAT and CDR2 FQNNGV. The CDR3 sequence is 11 residues long. CDR3 in amino acids: CASSLGGGLLF. The CDR3 DNA reads as TGTGCCAGCAGCCTGGGCGGGGGCTTACTCTTC.

There are a few counts of this clonotype. The V gene is TRBV20-1, the J gene TRBJ2-5; D possibly corresponds to TRBD1 (5 bases). Germline V gene data show CDR1 as DFQATT and CDR2 as SNEGSKA (reference sequence). Trimming removed 2 bases at V and 2 bases at J, with 12 bases between. The CDR3 loop spans 14 amino acids. CDR3 in DNA: TGCAGTGCTAGATATTTAGCAGGGCAAGAGACCCAGTACTTC. Protein: CSARYLAGQETQYF.

This clonotype was detected ten times or more. The gene calls are TRBV20-1 and TRBJ1-1; 8 positions match TRBD1. Germline V lookup: CDR1 DFQATT, CDR2 SNEGSKA (reference sequence). V shed 6 bases and J 6 bases; nucleotides not matched to a gene: 9. The CDR3 extends over 13 amino acids. The CDR3 DNA sequence: TGCAGTGCCCGACAGGGGATTCGTTCTGAAGCTTTCTTT. Translation gives CSARQGIRSEAFF.

This clonotype was seen many times. V is TRBV7-9 and J is TRBJ2-5; TRBD2 agrees at 7 bases. The trim removed 3 bases at V and 1 base at J, leaving 5 bases unmatched. CDR1 SEHNR and CDR2 FQNEAQ come from the germline V gene (reference sequence). The length of the CDR3 is 15 residues. The CDR3 loop is CASSLGTTTQETQYF. The DNA for the CDR3 is TGTGCCAGCAGCTTGGGGACTACCACCCAAGAGACCCAGTACTTC. Full variable domain (remainder filled in from reference TRBV7-9 and TRBJ2-5): DTGVSQNPRHKITKRGQNVTFRCDPISEHNRLYWYRQTLGQGPEFLTYFQNEAQLEKSRLLSDRFSAERPKGSFSTLEIQRTEQGDSAMYLCASSLGTTTQETQYFGPGTRLLVL.

Many counts were recorded for this clonotype. The V and J genes are TRBV5-6 and TRBJ1-2, with 11 bases lining up with TRBD1. CDR3 size: 14 residues. Germline V gives CDR1 SGHDT, CDR2 YYEEEE. V dropped 9 bases and J dropped 6; count of bases not matched to a gene: 10. As DNA, the CDR3 is TGTGCCACCGACCGGACAGGGGGCGTAAATGGCTACACCTTC. Amino acids: CATDRTGGVNGYTF.

The sample holds many counts of this clonotype. The V call is TRBV4-3, the J call TRBJ2-1; 8 bases are shared with TRBD2. V gave up 0 bases and J gave up 5 bases; unmatched junction bases: 18. The CDR3 runs 20 residues. Germline V gene data show CDR1 as LGHNA and CDR2 as YSLEER. As DNA, the CDR3 is TGCGCCAGCAGCCAAGATCGGGGGGGGGCGATTAACCGGGCAGACAATGAGCAGTTCTTC. Translated, it gives CASSQDRGGAINRADNEQFF.

The chain couples TRBV27 to TRBJ2-2; no firm D call. The germline gives CDR1 MNHEY, CDR2 SMNVEV (reference sequence). V lost 6 bases and J lost 1, with 0 bases in between. The length of the CDR3 is 11 residues. The CDR3 sequence is CASRNTGELFF. Written as DNA, the CDR3 is TGTGCCAGCAGGAACACCGGGGAGCTGTTTTTT.

This clonotype was detected many times. The chain joins TRBV30 to TRBJ2-6; D not resolved. Trimming stripped 2 bases from V and 0 bases from J, with 5 bases between. CDR3 length: 14 residues. Germline V gene lookup returns CDR1 GTSNPN and CDR2 SVGIG (reference sequence). The CDR3, as DNA: TGTGCCTGGAGTTTGCCCTCTGGGGCCAACGTCCTGACTTTC. This gives the protein CAWSLPSGANVLTF.

This clonotype came up a few times. The chain uses TRBV5-1 and TRBJ1-4; D is unresolved. Trimming pared 0 bases from V and 4 bases from J, leaving 10 bases between. Germline-derived CDR1 and CDR2 are SGHRS and YFSETQ. The CDR3 has 15 residues. Written as DNA, the CDR3 is TGCGCCAGCAGCTTGGCTCTCGACGGTAATGAAAAACTGTTTTTT. Amino acids: CASSLALDGNEKLFF.

This clonotype was counted at least ten times. The rearrangement uses TRBV7-9 and TRBJ2-7, with 7 nucleotides matching TRBD1. The CDR3 runs 14 residues. Per the germline V gene, CDR1 is SEHNR and CDR2 is FQNEAQ (reference sequence). The J segment lost 3 bases and the V segment lost 1 base, leaving 3 bases of the junction unmatched. CDR3 amino acids: CASSLGGTDYEQYF. CDR3 sequence (DNA): TGTGCCAGCAGCTTAGGAGGGACAGACTACGAGCAGTACTTC.

This clonotype was picked up many times. The J gene is TRBJ2-1, the V gene TRBV5-8; 11 bases are shared with TRBD1. CDR3 length equals 15 residues. Trimming cost V 4 bases and J 2 bases; bases outside gene matches: 2. From germline, CDR1 is SGHTS and CDR2 YDEGEE. CDR3 in amino acids: CASSVGQGAYNEQFF. The CDR3, as DNA: TGTGCCAGCAGCGTGGGACAGGGGGCCTACAATGAGCAGTTCTTC.

V is TRBV12-3 or TRBV12-4 and J is TRBJ1-2; no reliable D call. Trimming removed 7 bases at V and 12 bases at J, with 18 bases between. The CDR3 covers 12 residues. The CDR3 sequence: CASTRAGLANTF. The CDR3 DNA is TGTGCCAGCACCCGAGCTGGCCTGGCAAACACCTTC.

In its sample, this clonotype was seen a few times. J is TRBJ1-1 and V is TRBV4-1, with D possibly TRBD1 on 5 matching bases. Germline V gives CDR1 MGHRA, CDR2 YSYEKL. The CDR3 extends over 13 amino acids. V gave up 6 bases and J gave up 4 bases, with 12 bases separating them. The CDR3 bases are TGCGCCAGCAGGCGGGGGGAGAGCACTGAAGCTTTCTTT. Its translation is CASRRGESTEAFF.

The rearrangement uses TRBV14 and TRBJ2-7; perhaps TRBD2 as D (7 bases). This CDR3 is 14 amino acids long. With 3 bases removed from V and 3 bases from J, the gap between germline ends came to 12 bases. The germline CDR1 and CDR2 sequences are SGHDN and FVKESK. The CDR3 sequence: CASSHPGGGYEQYF. For the CDR3, the DNA is TGTGCCAGCAGCCACCCGGGGGGCGGCTACGAGCAGTACTTC.

A few counts support this clonotype. This rearrangement joins TRBV4-3 to TRBJ2-2; D may match TRBD1 or TRBD2 (5 bases each). Trimming pared 2 bases from V and 6 bases from J, leaving 16 bases between. Germline V gene sequence: CDR1 LGHNA, CDR2 YSLEER. This CDR3 contains 16 residues. The CDR3 DNA sequence: TGCGCCAGCAGCCAAATCCGGAGTTGGGACGCCGGGGAGCTGTTTTTT. Its translation: CASSQIRSWDAGELFF.

In this sample, this clonotype turned up many times. V and J are TRBV30 and TRBJ2-7; TRBD1 agrees at 7 bases. This CDR3 region has 12 residues. Germline CDR1 is GTSNPN and CDR2 is SVGIG (reference sequence). V trimming: 3 bases; J trimming: 2 bases; junction bases outside the gene matches: 1. CDR3 sequence (DNA): TGTGCCTGGAGGACAGGGACCTACGAGCAGTACTTC. Translating gives CAWRTGTYEQYF.

This clonotype was observed at least ten times. The V call is TRBV27, the J call TRBJ1-5, with 7 nucleotides matching TRBD1. The junction had 11 bases not matched to a gene; V was cut back by 3 bases and J by 3 bases. The CDR3 is 17 amino acids. Germline CDR1 and CDR2: MNHEY and SMNVEV (reference sequence). The CDR3 DNA follows: TGTGCCAGCAGTTTTGGGGGGGCGCAGGGGGTCAATCAGCCCCAGCATTTT. Residues: CASSFGGAQGVNQPQHF.